Shown below are 29 T cell receptor beta chains from a single sample sequenced in a study of CD8 T cells in ankylosing spondylitis. TCRdb independently ran MiXCR on the 5' RACE reads; one entry per CDR3 protein. The profile shows 200,000 to 300,000 distinct CDR3 sequences, about 10% of them singletons. The sample consisted of blood, either unsorted or a sorted T cell fraction (not recorded which). The receptors derive from a male donor with ankylosing spondylitis or in good health (not recorded which).

This clonotype was counted ten times or more. The chain employs TRBV20-1 and TRBJ2-3; 7 nucleotides agree with TRBD1. This CDR3 comprises 15 residues. The V segment lost 5 bases and the J segment 5 bases; nucleotides outside the gene matches: 13. The germline V gene encodes CDR1 DFQATT and CDR2 SNEGSKA (reference sequence). Here the CDR3 reads CSADLGQVVQDTQYF. The DNA for the CDR3 is TGCAGTGCTGACCTTGGACAGGTTGTGCAAGATACGCAGTATTTT.

Of note for this clonotype: This may be a read error, as it is one base from a much larger clone. The chain couples TRBV6-4 to TRBJ2-3, with 11 bases matching TRBD2. The CDR3 consists of 16 residues. Germline CDR1 and CDR2: MRHNA and SNTAGT. Trimming removed 0 bases from V and 1 base from J; junction bases left unmatched: 0. CDR3 amino acids: CASSDSTSGGTDTQYF. The CDR3 region has the DNA TGTGCCAGCAGTGACTCGACTAGCGGGGGCACAGATACGCAGTATTTT.

CDR3 protein: CASSQGGSLNTEAFF. Here the CDR3 DNA reads TGTGCCAGCAGCCAAGGTGGTTCCCTGAACACTGAAGCTTTCTTT. This chain links TRBV14 with TRBJ1-1; D unresolved. The V and J ends lost 1 base and 0 bases respectively, with 9 bases between them. Germline V lookup: CDR1 SGHDN, CDR2 FVKESK. This CDR3 is 15 amino acids long.

Notes on this clonotype: This may come from a read error, since a much larger clone is one base off. The chain combines TRBV28 with TRBJ2-5; D might be TRBD2 (6 bases). This CDR3 spans 18 amino acids. CDR1 is MDHEN, CDR2 SYDVKM, per germline. Trimming left V 4 bases short and J 2 bases short, with 23 bases between. CDR3 DNA sequence: TGTGCCAGCAGTTCCTCCAGTAGACTAGTGGGAGCTCAAGAGACCCAGTACTTC. It is translated as CASSSSSRLVGAQETQYF.

This clonotype showed up many times. The chain links TRBV24-1 to TRBJ1-5; TRBD1 is a possible D gene (5 bases). CDR3 length equals 14 residues. Trimming stripped 3 bases from V and 6 bases from J, with 11 bases between. Germline loops: CDR1 KGHDR, CDR2 SFDVKD. CDR3 in amino acids: CATSDQGRGQPQHF. CDR3 coding DNA: TGTGCCACCAGTGATCAGGGAAGGGGTCAGCCCCAGCATTTT.

In its sample, this clonotype was seen many times. The chain links TRBV12-3 or TRBV12-4 to TRBJ2-2; the match to TRBD2 covers 7 bases. Trimming at V came to 7 bases and at J to 3 bases, leaving 8 bases not matched to a gene. This CDR3 has 15 amino acids. The CDR3 DNA follows: TGTGCCAGCAAAGTGGGAGGGCCTGACACCGGGGAGCTGTTTTTT. This codes for CASKVGGPDTGELFF.

This clonotype was found a few times. The chain recombines TRBV28 with TRBJ1-6; D remains unclear. The V gene lost 9 bases and the J gene lost 5 bases, with 14 bases spanning the gap. The CDR3 covers 14 residues. Germline CDR1 reads MDHEN; CDR2 reads SYDVKM. CDR3 sequence: CASSTGSNNSPLHF. CDR3 nucleotides: TGTGCCAGTTCGACGGGCAGTAATAATTCACCCCTCCACTTT.

This clonotype was seen ten or more times. The V and J genes are TRBV12-3 or TRBV12-4 and TRBJ2-1; D is uncertain. The CDR3 runs 13 residues. Trimming shortened V by 4 bases and J by 8 bases, and 12 bases separated the two germline ends. The CDR3 protein is CASSSDFPDEQFF. The CDR3 region has the DNA TGTGCCAGCAGTTCCGACTTTCCCGATGAGCAGTTCTTC.

Of note for this clonotype: Given a much more abundant clone one base away, this may be a read error. V is TRBV3-1 and J is TRBJ2-1; maybe TRBD2 (5 bases). The germline gives CDR1 LGHDT, CDR2 YNNKEL (reference sequence). This CDR3 region has 11 residues. CDR3 amino acids: CASSQEEEQLF. The CDR3 DNA reads as TGTGCCAGCAGCCAAGAGGAGGAGCAGCTCTTC.

This clonotype was observed at least ten times. V is TRBV5-1 and J is TRBJ2-7; tentative D call: TRBD2 (6 bases). CDR1 and CDR2 from the germline V gene are SGHRS and YFSETQ. This CDR3 spans 15 amino acids. V lost 0 bases, J lost 3 bases, and 13 bases lay in between. The CDR3: CASSLDAGNGYEQYF. Here the CDR3 DNA reads TGCGCCAGCAGCTTGGATGCGGGGAATGGCTACGAGCAGTACTTC.

This clonotype was counted ten times or more. This chain uses TRBV12-3 or TRBV12-4 with TRBJ2-5; D not resolved. V gave up 3 bases and J gave up 3 bases, with 8 bases separating them. The CDR3 extends over 13 amino acids. CDR3 protein: CASSFTAEETQYF. For the CDR3, the DNA is TGTGCCAGCAGTTTCACGGCTGAAGAGACCCAGTACTTC.

This clonotype was picked up a small number of times. This chain uses TRBV12-3 or TRBV12-4 with TRBJ1-2; TRBD1 is a possible D gene (5 bases). Trimming left V 1 base short and J 6 bases short, with 12 bases between. The length of the CDR3 is 14 residues. The CDR3 DNA reads TGTGCCAGCAGTTTAGTCCTCAGGGATGATGGCTACACCTTC. It codes for CASSLVLRDDGYTF.

This clonotype was seen ten or more times. The chain recombines TRBV29-1 with TRBJ2-5; 7 bases agree with TRBD2. The J segment lost 5 bases and the V segment lost 6 bases, leaving 18 bases of the junction unmatched. Germline V gene lookup returns CDR1 SQVTM and CDR2 ANQGSEA. This CDR3 is built from 16 residues. The CDR3 nucleotides read TGCAGCGTGAGGATACCGGGACTAAGGGAAAGGGAGACCCAGTACTTC. This codes for CSVRIPGLRERETQYF.

This clonotype was detected many times. This chain uses TRBV9 with TRBJ2-2, with D possibly called TRBD1 or TRBD2 (6 bases each). From germline, CDR1 is SGDLS and CDR2 YYNGEE. The V gene lost 2 bases and the J gene lost 0 bases, with 8 bases spanning the gap. This CDR3 has 15 residues. The CDR3 DNA follows: TGTGCCAGCAGCGTCGGGGGCACGAACACCGGGGAGCTGTTTTTT. Translated, it gives CASSVGGTNTGELFF.

This clonotype was counted at least ten times. The J gene is TRBJ2-2, the V gene TRBV29-1; 11 nucleotides line up with TRBD2. CDR1 is SQVTM, CDR2 ANQGSEA, per germline. This CDR3 has 13 residues. V was pared by 7 bases and J by 6 bases, with 4 bases of the junction left unmatched. This chain's CDR3 is CSASSGGPGELFF. The CDR3, as DNA: TGCAGCGCTTCTAGCGGGGGGCCCGGGGAGCTGTTTTTT.

This clonotype appeared many times. The chain has TRBV5-1 and TRBJ1-2, with a possible D match to TRBD1 (5 bases). The CDR3 is 13 amino acids. Trimming removed 0 bases from V and 8 bases from J, with 11 bases in between. CDR1 is SGHRS and CDR2 is YFSETQ in the germline V gene. In nucleotides, the CDR3 is TGCGCCAGCAGCTTGGGGGGTACAGGAGGCTACACCTTC. The encoded protein is CASSLGGTGGYTF.

This clonotype was found many times. V is TRBV10-1 and J is TRBJ2-3; a weak D match, TRBD1 (5 bases). The germline V and J ends were trimmed by 0 bases and 2 bases, with 9 bases remaining between them. CDR3 length: 15 residues. CDR1 WNHNN and CDR2 SYGVQD come from the germline V gene (reference sequence). The CDR3: CASSESRAYTDTQYF. The CDR3, as DNA: TGCGCCAGCAGTGAGTCCAGGGCATACACAGATACGCAGTATTTT.

The table lists this clonotype with many counts. The chain carries TRBV27 and TRBJ2-4, with 8 bases that match TRBD2. With 5 bases clipped from V and 6 bases from J, the junction kept 3 bases outside the gene matches. Germline V gene data show CDR1 as MNHEY and CDR2 as SMNVEV (reference sequence). The CDR3 consists of 13 residues. CDR3 sequence: CASSLGLGNIQYF. CDR3 sequence (DNA): TGTGCCAGCAGTCTGGGACTAGGAAACATTCAGTACTTC.

The chain combines TRBV2 with TRBJ1-4, with D perhaps matching TRBD1 (6 bases). The length of the CDR3 is 14 residues. The germline V gene encodes CDR1 SNHLY and CDR2 FYNNEI. The V gene lost 6 bases and the J gene lost 4 bases, with 12 bases spanning the gap. CDR3 in amino acids: CASSGGRRNEKLFF. DNA for the CDR3: TGTGCCAGCAGCGGGGGCAGGCGTAATGAAAAACTGTTTTTT.

This clonotype was counted many times. The V gene is TRBV5-8, the J gene TRBJ2-5; TRBD1 or TRBD2 may be the D gene (5 bases each). This CDR3 has 15 amino acids. V lost 3 bases to trimming and J lost 4 bases, with 16 bases between them. The germline CDR1 and CDR2 sequences are SGHTS and YDEGEE. For the CDR3, the DNA is TGTGCCAGCAGCTCCGCCGGGATAAGGGGAGAGACCCAGTACTTC. Translating it yields CASSSAGIRGETQYF.

The chain is built from TRBV7-6 and TRBJ1-1; D not certain. Trimming took off 3 bases at V and 3 bases at J, with 11 bases between the two ends. There are 14 residues in the CDR3. Per the germline V gene, CDR1 is SGHVS and CDR2 is FNYEAQ. In DNA, the CDR3 is TGTGCCAGCAGCTTTGGAGGGCCTGACACTGAAGCTTTCTTT. It translates to CASSFGGPDTEAFF.

The chain has TRBV29-1 and TRBJ2-5, with 11 nucleotides matching TRBD2. Germline-derived CDR1 and CDR2 are SQVTM and ANQGSEA. Germline trimming cut 1 base from V and 7 bases from J; bases unmatched to any gene: 17. The CDR3 is 18 amino acids. The CDR3 is CSVEGGTSGTGVSGTQYF. As DNA, the CDR3 is TGCAGCGTTGAAGGAGGGACTAGCGGAACAGGGGTCTCGGGGACCCAGTACTTC.

This clonotype was observed a few times. The chain joins TRBV11-1 to TRBJ2-2; D is unclear. V was shortened by 5 bases and J by 4 bases, with 17 bases between the two germline ends. This CDR3 has 16 amino acids. Germline V gene data show CDR1 as SGHAT and CDR2 as FQDESV (reference sequence). The CDR3 loop is CASSPFPALGTGELFF. The CDR3 nucleotides read TGTGCCAGCAGCCCCTTTCCCGCACTCGGCACCGGGGAGCTGTTTTTT.

This clonotype was seen only a few times. J is TRBJ2-7 and V is TRBV5-4, with D tentatively TRBD2 (6 bases). Trimming removed 6 bases at V and 5 bases at J, with 15 bases between. The CDR3 has 13 residues. Per germline, CDR1 SGHNT and CDR2 YYREEE (reference sequence). CDR3 loop: CASNPLPGDEQYF. The CDR3, as DNA: TGTGCCAGCAACCCTCTGCCGGGGGACGAGCAGTACTTC.

The chain has TRBV4-2 and TRBJ1-5; maybe TRBD1 (6 bases). Trimming stripped 0 bases from V and 5 bases from J, with 11 bases between. CDR1 LGHNA and CDR2 YNFKEQ come from the germline V gene. CDR3 length: 15 residues. CDR3 nucleotide sequence: TGTGCCAGCAGCCAAGATGCAGGGGCTCATCAGCCCCAGCATTTT. Residues: CASSQDAGAHQPQHF.

The chain has TRBV12-3 or TRBV12-4 and TRBJ2-2; 7 bases map to TRBD2. This CDR3 comprises 18 residues. V lost 5 bases to trimming and J lost 2 bases; unmatched junction nucleotides: 14. The CDR3 spells CASSIYTGSGANTGELFF. CDR3 coding DNA: TGTGCCAGCAGTATATATACGGGGAGCGGGGCTAACACCGGGGAGCTGTTTTTT.

This clonotype was seen many times. The genes are TRBV12-3 or TRBV12-4 and TRBJ1-5, with D perhaps matching TRBD1 (5 bases). V dropped 4 bases and J dropped 1 base, with 11 bases sitting between them. This CDR3 has 15 amino acids. The CDR3 protein is CASSWEGLSNQPQHF. The CDR3 coding sequence is TGTGCCAGCAGTTGGGAGGGGCTCAGCAATCAGCCCCAGCATTTT.

This clonotype was counted a few times. V is TRBV28 and J is TRBJ1-1; no reliable D call. The CDR3 contains 12 residues. CDR1 is MDHEN, CDR2 SYDVKM, per germline. Trimming stripped 4 bases from V and 2 bases from J, with 5 bases between. The CDR3 DNA reads as TGTGCCAGCAGTTCAGTTAACACTGAAGCTTTCTTT. Its protein product is CASSSVNTEAFF.

The chain combines TRBV10-1 with TRBJ2-3; weak D call: TRBD2 (5 bases). The V end lost 7 bases, the J end lost 2 bases, and 16 bases lay between the germline ends. CDR1 WNHNN and CDR2 SYGVQD come from the germline V gene (reference sequence). The CDR3 has 15 residues. The CDR3: CASTPSKADTDTQYF. CDR3 coding DNA: TGCGCCAGCACCCCCTCAAAAGCGGACACAGATACGCAGTATTTT.